This TCR beta chain was profiled in a study of blood T cell repertoires in COVID-19 (dated by TCRdb to the early 2020s). Background on the whole study: ImmuneRACE Cohort 3 recovered participants were defined by two consecutive negative NP/OP PCR tests, healthcare professional clearance, or symptom resolution. Samples from collaborators originated in the United States, Italy and Spain and spanned both the acute and convalescent phases of COVID-19. The prospective study material was composed of cDNA or gDNA derived from T cells, B-cell-depleted T cells, or PBMCs. The dataset comprised deeply sampled blood TCRbeta repertoires from subjects exposed to, actively infected with, or recovered from COVID-19. The repertoires were released in a freely available public database meant as a resource for research on the immune response to SARS-CoV-2. The samples were drawn from two sources: the first 160 participants of the ongoing ImmuneRACE study, and 1,200 or so subjects contributed by 6 global collaborators. Nearly every sample came with metadata listing a de-identified subject ID, COVID-19 status, age in years and sex. Where HLA class I and class II types were available, the types were taken from metadata supplied by the sample provider, not from assay-based typing.

Concerning this clone itself: Its antigen target is currently unknown. One base away there is no much larger clone; base qualities are not given.

TCRbeta CDR3 regions were amplified from genomic DNA using the immunoSEQ Assay, a bias-controlled multiplex PCR. Turning to the authors' computational methods: The number of nucleated cells in each sample was estimated by amplification of reference gene primers within the assay. To quantify the absolute abundance of each unique TCRbeta CDR3 rearrangement, sequence reads were collapsed and filtered. For each sample, productive Simpson clonality was calculated as the square root of Simpson's diversity index over productive rearrangements. What TCRdb holds here is the immuneACCESS table cut down to in-frame rearrangements. Part of the clones is not present; checked against another copy, under half of the missing clones reflect an unresolved V gene, and the others are unexplained. D and trimming come from the DNA, and the V and J calls and clone size come from that table. This sample gives 350,000 to 400,000 clones in total; about 89% of them show up just once. The ten biggest clones cover more than 1.5% of the sample.

General findings and caveats noted by the study authors: Clinical and demographic metadata were provided uncurated, with the amount varying by source and participant.

Enrolling through a virtual design, the prospective study's participants ranged in age from roughly 18 to 90 years and lived across 24 United States geographic areas. In the prospective study, cohorts were assigned on the basis of participant-reported clinical history obtained from a screening survey and a study questionnaire. Each participant in the prospective study had whole blood, serum and a nasopharyngeal or oropharyngeal swab collected by mobile phlebotomists. Over a roughly 2-month period, participants in the prospective study had the option of providing additional blood draws and questionnaires. Blood samples from the prospective study were shipped frozen or at room temperature prior to DNA extraction. The CDR3, from cysteine to phenylalanine, totals 16 residues. Only CDR3 DNA is held: 48 bases, read in frame from base 1. V is cut back by 1 base and J by 7 bases, with 5 bases in the junction unmatched. The germline V gene (reference sequence) supplies CDR1 SGHAT and CDR2 FQDESV.

Specimen: PBMCs or T cells enriched from blood (not recorded which). This receptor was identified in a man aged 35 to 55 in a cohort exposed to, infected with or recovered from COVID-19 (not recorded which). Rearrangement joined TRBV11-1 to TRBJ2-1, with TRBD1 identical over 12 junction bases. The sequenced DNA is TGTGCCAGCAGCTTAGGGGACAGGGGGCGCAGTAATGAGCAGTTCTTC. This sequence encodes CASSLGDRGRSNEQFF.